Sequencing of this T cell receptor beta chain was carried out in a study of OX40 agonist ivuxolimab in advanced cancers. On the study more broadly: The group had a mean age of approximately 60 years, ranged from about 20 to 79, and was roughly 83% male. Partial response was recorded in three patients: one hepatocellular carcinoma and two cutaneous melanoma cases.

The protocol was immunoSEQ multiplex PCR, while the TCRdb copy is restricted to in-frame clones and leaves out a portion. The profile shows 15,000 to 17,000 clones, roughly 77% of them singletons. As regards this clone: At one end the junction does not follow the germline gene, possibly because of a read error.

Autoimmune disease history or systemic immunosuppression barred patients. This CDR3 contains 11 residues. Per germline, CDR1 MNHEY and CDR2 SMNVEV (reference sequence). The V gene is TRBV27, the J gene TRBJ2-5; no clear D. The source of this sequence is an adult with an advanced solid tumor such as melanoma, head and neck, liver or kidney cancer. The sequencing used CD4+ or CD8+ T cells sorted from blood, collected in a trial of the OX40 agonist ivuxolimab. Written as DNA, the CDR3 is TGTGCCAGCAGTTTAAATGGGATTCAGCACTTC. It is translated as CASSLNGIQHF.